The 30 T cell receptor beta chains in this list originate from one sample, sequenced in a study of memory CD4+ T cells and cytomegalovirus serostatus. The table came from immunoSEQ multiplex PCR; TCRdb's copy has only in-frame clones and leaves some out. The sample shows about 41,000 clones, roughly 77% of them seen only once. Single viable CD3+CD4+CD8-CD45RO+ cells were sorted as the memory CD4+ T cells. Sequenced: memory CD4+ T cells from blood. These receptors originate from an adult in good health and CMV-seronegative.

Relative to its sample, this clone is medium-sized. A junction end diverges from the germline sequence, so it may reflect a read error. The DNA of the CDR3 is TGTGCTAGTGGACTCGCGGCTCCACTTCGCTTC. Translating gives CASGLAAPLRF. The J gene is TRBJ1-2, the V gene TRBV12-5; no firm D call. Germline V gives CDR1 LGHNT, CDR2 FRNRAP. This CDR3 comprises 11 residues.

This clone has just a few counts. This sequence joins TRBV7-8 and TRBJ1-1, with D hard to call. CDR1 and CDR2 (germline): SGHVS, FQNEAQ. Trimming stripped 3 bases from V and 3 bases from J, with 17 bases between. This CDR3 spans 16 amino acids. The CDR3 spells CASSFSWEGWDTEAFF. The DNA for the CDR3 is TGTGCCAGCAGCTTTAGCTGGGAGGGATGGGACACTGAAGCTTTCTTT.

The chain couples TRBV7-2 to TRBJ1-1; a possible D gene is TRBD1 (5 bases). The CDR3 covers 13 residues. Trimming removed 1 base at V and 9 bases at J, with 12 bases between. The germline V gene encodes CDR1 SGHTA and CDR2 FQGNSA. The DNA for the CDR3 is TGTGCCAGCAGCTTAGGGGGCAGGGAGAAAGCTTTCTTT. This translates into CASSLGGREKAFF.

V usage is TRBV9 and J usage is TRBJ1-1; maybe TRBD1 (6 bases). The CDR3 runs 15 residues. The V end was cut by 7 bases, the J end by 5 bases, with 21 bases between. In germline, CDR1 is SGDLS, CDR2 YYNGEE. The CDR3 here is CASGRGGGERTEAFF. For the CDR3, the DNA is TGTGCCAGCGGGAGAGGGGGAGGGGAAAGAACTGAAGCTTTCTTT.

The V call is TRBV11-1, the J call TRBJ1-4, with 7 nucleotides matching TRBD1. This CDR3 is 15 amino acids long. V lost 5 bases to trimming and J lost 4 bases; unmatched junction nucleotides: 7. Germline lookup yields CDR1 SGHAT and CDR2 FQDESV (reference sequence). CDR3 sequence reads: CASSPTGTVNEKLFF. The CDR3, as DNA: TGTGCCAGCAGCCCAACGGGGACAGTTAATGAAAAACTGTTTTTT. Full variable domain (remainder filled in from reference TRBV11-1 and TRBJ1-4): EAEVAQSPRYKITEKSQAVAFWCDPISGHATLYWYRQILGQGPELLVQFQDESVVDDSQLPKDRFSAERLKGVDSTLKIQPAELGDSAMYLCASSPTGTVNEKLFFGSGTQLSVL.

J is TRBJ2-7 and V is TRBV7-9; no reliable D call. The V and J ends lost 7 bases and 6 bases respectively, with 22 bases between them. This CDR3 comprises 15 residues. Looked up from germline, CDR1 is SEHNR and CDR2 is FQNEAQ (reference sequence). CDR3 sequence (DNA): TGTGCCAGCACAAGTACTTATGGACGGTCAGGCGAGCAGTACTTC. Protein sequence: CASTSTYGRSGEQYF. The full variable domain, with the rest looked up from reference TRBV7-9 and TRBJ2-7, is DTGVSQNPRHKITKRGQNVTFRCDPISEHNRLYWYRQTLGQGPEFLTYFQNEAQLEKSRLLSDRFSAERPKGSFSTLEIQRTEQGDSAMYLCASTSTYGRSGEQYFGPGTRLTVT.

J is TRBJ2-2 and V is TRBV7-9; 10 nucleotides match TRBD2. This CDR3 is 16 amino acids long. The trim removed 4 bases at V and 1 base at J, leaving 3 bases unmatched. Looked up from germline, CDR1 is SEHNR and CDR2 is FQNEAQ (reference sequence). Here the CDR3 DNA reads TGTGCCAGCAGCTCACGACTAGCGGGGAACACCGGGGAGCTGTTTTTT. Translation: CASSSRLAGNTGELFF. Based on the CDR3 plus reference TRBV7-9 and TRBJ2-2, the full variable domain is DTGVSQNPRHKITKRGQNVTFRCDPISEHNRLYWYRQTLGQGPEFLTYFQNEAQLEKSRLLSDRFSAERPKGSFSTLEIQRTEQGDSAMYLCASSSRLAGNTGELFFGEGSRLTVL.

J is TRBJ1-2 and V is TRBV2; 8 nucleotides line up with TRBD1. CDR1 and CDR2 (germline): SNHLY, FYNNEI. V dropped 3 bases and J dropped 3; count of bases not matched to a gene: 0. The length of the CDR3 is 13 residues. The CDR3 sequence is CASSEDRDYGYTF. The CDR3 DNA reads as TGTGCCAGCAGTGAGGACAGGGACTATGGCTACACCTTC. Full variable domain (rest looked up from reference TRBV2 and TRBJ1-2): EPEVTQTPSHQVTQMGQEVILRCVPISNHLYFYWYRQILGQKVEFLVSFYNNEISEKSEIFDDQFSVERPDGSNFTLKIRSTKLEDSAMYFCASSEDRDYGYTFGSGTRLTVV.

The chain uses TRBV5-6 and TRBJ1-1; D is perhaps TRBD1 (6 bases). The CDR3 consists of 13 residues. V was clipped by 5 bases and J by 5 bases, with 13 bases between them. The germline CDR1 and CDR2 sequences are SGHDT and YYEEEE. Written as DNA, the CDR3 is TGTGCCAGCAGTCCACAGGGTAGGACTGAAGCTTTCTTT. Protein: CASSPQGRTEAFF.

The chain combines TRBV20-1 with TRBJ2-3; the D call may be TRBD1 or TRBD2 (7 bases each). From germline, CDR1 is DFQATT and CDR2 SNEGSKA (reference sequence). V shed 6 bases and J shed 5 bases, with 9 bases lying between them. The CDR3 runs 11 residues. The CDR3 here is CSARGGDTQYF. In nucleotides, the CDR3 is TGCAGTGCCAGGGGGGGAGATACGCAGTATTTT.

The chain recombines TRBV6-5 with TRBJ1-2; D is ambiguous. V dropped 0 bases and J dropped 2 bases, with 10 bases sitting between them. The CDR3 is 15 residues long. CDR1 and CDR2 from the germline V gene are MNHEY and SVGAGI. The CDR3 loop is CASSYSTWGNYGYTF. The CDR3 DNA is TGTGCCAGCAGTTACTCGACTTGGGGAAACTATGGCTACACCTTC.

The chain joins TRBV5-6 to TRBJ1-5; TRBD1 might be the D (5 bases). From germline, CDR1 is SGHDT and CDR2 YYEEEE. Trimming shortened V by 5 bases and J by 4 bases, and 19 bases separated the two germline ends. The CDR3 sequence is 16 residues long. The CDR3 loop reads CASSSLGGARNQPQHF. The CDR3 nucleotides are TGTGCCAGCAGTTCATTAGGTGGGGCGCGAAATCAGCCCCAGCATTTT.

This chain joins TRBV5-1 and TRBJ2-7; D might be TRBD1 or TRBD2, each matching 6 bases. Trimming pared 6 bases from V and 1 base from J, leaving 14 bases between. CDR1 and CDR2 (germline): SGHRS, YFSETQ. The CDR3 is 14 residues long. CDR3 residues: CASKLTRGSYEQYF. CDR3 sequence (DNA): TGCGCCAGCAAGTTGACTAGGGGGTCCTACGAGCAGTACTTC.

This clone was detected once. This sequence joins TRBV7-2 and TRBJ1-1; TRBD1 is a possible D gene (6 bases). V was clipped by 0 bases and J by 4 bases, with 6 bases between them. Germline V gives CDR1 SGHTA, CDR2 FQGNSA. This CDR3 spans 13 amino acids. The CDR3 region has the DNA TGTGCCAGCAGCTTAGCACAGGGCACTGAAGCTTTCTTT. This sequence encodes CASSLAQGTEAFF.

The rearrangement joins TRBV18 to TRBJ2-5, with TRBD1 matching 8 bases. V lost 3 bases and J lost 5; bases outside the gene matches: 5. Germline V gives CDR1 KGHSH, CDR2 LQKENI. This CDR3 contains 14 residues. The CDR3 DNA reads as TGTGCCAGCTCACCGGACAGGGTAACGGAGACCCAGTACTTC. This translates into CASSPDRVTETQYF. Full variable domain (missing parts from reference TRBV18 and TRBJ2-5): NAGVMQNPRHLVRRRGQEARLRCSPMKGHSHVYWYRQLPEEGLKFMVYLQKENIIDESGMPKERFSAEFPKEGPSILRIQQVVRGDSAAYFCASSPDRVTETQYFGPGTRLLVL.

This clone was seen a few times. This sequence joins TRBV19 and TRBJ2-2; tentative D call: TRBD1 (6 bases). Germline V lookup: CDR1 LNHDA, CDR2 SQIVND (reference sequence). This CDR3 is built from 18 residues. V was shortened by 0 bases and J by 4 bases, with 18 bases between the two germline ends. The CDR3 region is CASSIDILPRQATGELFF. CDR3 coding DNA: TGTGCCAGTAGTATAGATATTCTCCCACGACAGGCCACCGGGGAGCTGTTTTTT.

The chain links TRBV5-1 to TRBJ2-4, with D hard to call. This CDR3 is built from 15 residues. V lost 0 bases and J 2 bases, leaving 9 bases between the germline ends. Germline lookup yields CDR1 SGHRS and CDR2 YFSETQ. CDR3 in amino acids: CASSLVGETKNIQYF. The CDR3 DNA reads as TGCGCCAGCAGCTTGGTAGGCGAGACCAAAAACATTCAGTACTTC. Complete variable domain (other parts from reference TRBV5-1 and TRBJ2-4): KAGVTQTPRYLIKTRGQQVTLSCSPISGHRSVSWYQQTPGQGLQFLFEYFSETQRNKGNFPGRFSGRQFSNSRSEMNVSTLELGDSALYLCASSLVGETKNIQYFGAGTRLSVL.

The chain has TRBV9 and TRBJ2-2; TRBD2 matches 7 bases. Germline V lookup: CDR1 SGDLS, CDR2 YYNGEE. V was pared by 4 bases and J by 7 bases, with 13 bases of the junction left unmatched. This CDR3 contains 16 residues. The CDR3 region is CASSPTSGVIGGELFF. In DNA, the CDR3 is TGTGCCAGCAGCCCTACCAGCGGGGTAATTGGCGGGGAGCTGTTTTTT.

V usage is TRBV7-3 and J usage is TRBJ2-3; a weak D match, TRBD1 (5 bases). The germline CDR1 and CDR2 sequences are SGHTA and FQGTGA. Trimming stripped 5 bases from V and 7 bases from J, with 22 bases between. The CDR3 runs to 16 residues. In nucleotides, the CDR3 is TGTGCCAGCAGCCTCCAGGGCTTTTCACTCGTTAATACGCAGTATTTT. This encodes CASSLQGFSLVNTQYF.

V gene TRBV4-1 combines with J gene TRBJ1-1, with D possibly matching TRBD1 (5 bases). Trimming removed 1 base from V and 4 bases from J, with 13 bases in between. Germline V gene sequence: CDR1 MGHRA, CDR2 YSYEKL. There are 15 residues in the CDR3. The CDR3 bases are TGCGCCAGCAGCCAAGGCCTCGGGGGGAGCACTGAAGCTTTCTTT. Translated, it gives CASSQGLGGSTEAFF.

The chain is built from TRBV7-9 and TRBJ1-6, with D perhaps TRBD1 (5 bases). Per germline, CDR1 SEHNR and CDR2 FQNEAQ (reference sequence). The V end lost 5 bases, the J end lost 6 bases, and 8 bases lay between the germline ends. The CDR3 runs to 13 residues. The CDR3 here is CASSPGSNSPLHF. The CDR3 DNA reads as TGTGCCAGCAGCCCAGGGTCTAATTCACCCCTCCACTTT.

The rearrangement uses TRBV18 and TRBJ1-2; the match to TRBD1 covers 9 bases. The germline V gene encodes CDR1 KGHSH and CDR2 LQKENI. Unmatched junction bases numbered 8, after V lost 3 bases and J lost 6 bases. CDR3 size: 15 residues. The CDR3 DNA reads TGTGCCAGCTCACCCCCGGACAGGGGTCGAGATGGCTACACCTTC. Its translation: CASSPPDRGRDGYTF.

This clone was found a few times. CDR3: CASSLSHGGTGELFF. CDR3 DNA sequence: TGTGCCAGCAGCCTTTCGCATGGTGGAACCGGGGAGCTGTTTTTT. The chain combines TRBV11-3 with TRBJ2-2, with D unresolved. The CDR3 loop spans 15 amino acids. Germline-derived CDR1 and CDR2 are SGHNT and YENEEA. Trimming removed 5 bases from V and 5 bases from J, with 15 bases in between.

The CDR3 coding sequence is TGCGCCAGCAGCGGCGGCGGGTACCAAGAGACCCAGTACTTC. Translation: CASSGGGYQETQYF. V and J are TRBV5-1 and TRBJ2-5, with TRBD2 as a possible D gene (5 bases). V was pared by 4 bases and J by 0 bases, with 10 bases between. The CDR3 loop spans 14 amino acids. Germline CDR1 reads SGHRS; CDR2 reads YFSETQ.

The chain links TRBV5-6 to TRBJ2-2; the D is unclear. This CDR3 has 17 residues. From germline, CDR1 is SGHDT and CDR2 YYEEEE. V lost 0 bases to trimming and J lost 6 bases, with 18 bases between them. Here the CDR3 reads CASSLGSASLGPGELFF. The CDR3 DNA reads TGTGCCAGCAGCTTGGGTTCTGCGTCGCTAGGGCCCGGGGAGCTGTTTTTT. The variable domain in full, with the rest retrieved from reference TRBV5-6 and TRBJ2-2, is DAGVTQSPTHLIKTRGQQVTLRCSPKSGHDTVSWYQQALGQGPQFIFQYYEEEERQRGNFPDRFSGHQFPNYSSELNVNALLLGDSALYLCASSLGSASLGPGELFFGEGSRLTVL.

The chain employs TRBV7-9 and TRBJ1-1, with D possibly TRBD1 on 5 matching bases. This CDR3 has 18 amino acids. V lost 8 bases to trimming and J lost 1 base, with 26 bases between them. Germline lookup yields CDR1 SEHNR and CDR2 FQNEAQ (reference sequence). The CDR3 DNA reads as TGTGCCAGCCGGTACAGGTCCTCCACCTTCGATTCGAACACTGAAGCTTTCTTT. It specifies CASRYRSSTFDSNTEAFF.

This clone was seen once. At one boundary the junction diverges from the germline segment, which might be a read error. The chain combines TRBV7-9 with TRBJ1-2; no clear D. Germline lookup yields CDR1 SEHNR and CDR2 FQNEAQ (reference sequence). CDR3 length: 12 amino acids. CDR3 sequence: CASSLVFFQDDF. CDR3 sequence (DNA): TGTGCCAGCAGCTTAGTCTTTTTCCAGGATGACTTC.

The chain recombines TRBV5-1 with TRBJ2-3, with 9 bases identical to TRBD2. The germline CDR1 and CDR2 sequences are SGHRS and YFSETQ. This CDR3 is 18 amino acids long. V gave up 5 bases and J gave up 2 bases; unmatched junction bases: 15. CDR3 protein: CASSNPSLAGANTDTQYF. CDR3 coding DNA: TGCGCCAGCAGTAATCCCTCTTTAGCGGGGGCCAACACAGATACGCAGTATTTT. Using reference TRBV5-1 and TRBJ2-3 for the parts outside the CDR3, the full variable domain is KAGVTQTPRYLIKTRGQQVTLSCSPISGHRSVSWYQQTPGQGLQFLFEYFSETQRNKGNFPGRFSGRQFSNSRSEMNVSTLELGDSALYLCASSNPSLAGANTDTQYFGPGTRLTVL.

The CDR3 DNA reads as TGTGCCAGCAGCCAAGAAGGCAGGGGTAATGGCTACACCTTC. Translation gives CASSQEGRGNGYTF. The J gene is TRBJ1-2, the V gene TRBV4-2; perhaps TRBD1 as D (6 bases). CDR3 length: 14 amino acids. Between the trimmed V and J ends, which lost 0 bases and 6 bases, there was a span of 11 bases. Germline V gene sequence: CDR1 LGHNA, CDR2 YNFKEQ.

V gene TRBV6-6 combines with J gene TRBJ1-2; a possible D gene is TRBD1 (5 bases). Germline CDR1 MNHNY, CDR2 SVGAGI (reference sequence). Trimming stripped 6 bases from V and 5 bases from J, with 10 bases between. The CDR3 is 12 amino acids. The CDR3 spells CASREGPYGYTF. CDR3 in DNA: TGTGCCAGCAGGGAGGGACCTTATGGCTACACCTTC.